A single sample gave rise to the 22 T cell receptor beta chains below, sequenced in a study of identical twins. TCRdb analysed the 5' RACE reads with MiXCR anew, one entry per CDR3 protein. The top ten hold about 7.1% of the sample, which has over 250,000 distinct CDR3 sequences, roughly 10% seen once. These same records also appear under a second study, on yellow fever vaccine responses in identical twins.

The sequenced sample consisted of CD8+ T cells sorted from blood. The receptors were gathered from a woman between 18 and 29 years old in good health.

The chain links TRBV6-2 or TRBV6-3 to TRBJ2-3, with D perhaps TRBD1 (5 bases). Germline V gene sequence: CDR1 MNHEY, CDR2 SVGEGT. This CDR3 is 15 amino acids long. Between the trimmed V and J ends, which lost 6 bases and 4 bases, there was a span of 17 bases. CDR3 sequence: CASSHTGAPSDTQYF. In DNA form, the CDR3 reads TGTGCCAGCAGCCACACAGGCGCGCCCTCAGATACGCAGTATTTT.

The rearrangement joins TRBV20-1 to TRBJ1-5; possible D gene TRBD1, 6 bases. Trimming pared 3 bases from V and 4 bases from J, leaving 19 bases between. CDR1 is DFQATT, CDR2 SNEGSKA, per germline (reference sequence). This CDR3 is 16 amino acids long. CDR3 in DNA: TGCAGTGCTAGGGGGGTAAACAGGGTACCAAATCAGCCCCAGCATTTT. It codes for CSARGVNRVPNQPQHF.

There are a few counts of this clonotype. The chain recombines TRBV7-2 with TRBJ2-3, with TRBD2 identical over 9 bases. This CDR3 is built from 17 residues. Germline V gene lookup returns CDR1 SGHTA and CDR2 FQGNSA. V was clipped by 5 bases and J by 4 bases; unmatched bases: 13. Here the CDR3 reads CASSRFEGGGAPDTQYF. DNA for the CDR3: TGTGCCAGCAGCCGATTTGAGGGCGGGGGGGCCCCAGATACGCAGTATTTT.

The genes are TRBV5-1 and TRBJ2-1; TRBD1 matches 9 bases. The CDR3 is 17 residues long. Germline V gives CDR1 SGHRS, CDR2 YFSETQ. J gave up 6 bases and V 4 bases, and 14 bases lay outside the gene matches. CDR3 nucleotides: TGCGCCAGCAGCGGGGATAAGGGACAGGGCCCGAGCAATGAGCAGTTCTTC. Translating it yields CASSGDKGQGPSNEQFF.

This chain joins TRBV11-2 and TRBJ1-1, with 9 bases aligning to TRBD1. The germline V gene has CDR1 SGHAT and CDR2 FQNNGV. This CDR3 is 17 amino acids long. Trimming cost V 5 bases and J 0 bases; bases outside gene matches: 10. CDR3 in DNA: TGTGCCAGCAGCCCCCGACAGGGGGGAGATGTGAACACTGAAGCTTTCTTT. Translating it yields CASSPRQGGDVNTEAFF.

This clonotype has a count of ten or more. The J gene is TRBJ2-3, the V gene TRBV4-3, with D possibly TRBD1 on 6 matching bases. The CDR3 covers 17 residues. Germline loops: CDR1 LGHNA, CDR2 YSLEER. The germline V and J ends were trimmed by 4 bases and 2 bases, with 19 bases remaining between them. The CDR3 nucleotides are TGCGCCAGCAGCCGAGCAGTCCTCCTGGGGGCCACAGATACGCAGTATTTT. It codes for CASSRAVLLGATDTQYF.

This clonotype was detected ten times or more. The chain links TRBV12-3 or TRBV12-4 to TRBJ2-7; 8 nucleotides align to TRBD1. Trimming removed 4 bases from V and 2 bases from J; junction bases left unmatched: 10. This CDR3 contains 16 residues. The CDR3 loop is CASSSLPAGGPYEQYF. CDR3 DNA: TGTGCCAGCAGTTCCCTCCCCGCAGGGGGCCCCTACGAGCAGTACTTC.

This clonotype was observed a few times. This chain connects TRBV28 to TRBJ1-2, with 9 bases aligning to TRBD1. Trimming removed 5 bases from V and 7 bases from J; junction bases left unmatched: 11. The germline CDR1 and CDR2 sequences are MDHEN and SYDVKM. This CDR3 has 15 amino acids. The CDR3 sequence is CASSSRDRDLFGYTF. The CDR3 coding sequence is TGTGCCAGCAGTAGCCGGGACAGGGACCTGTTTGGCTACACCTTC.

This clonotype came up many times. The rearrangement uses TRBV5-6 and TRBJ2-1; 11 positions match TRBD2. CDR3 length: 13 amino acids. V lost 3 bases to trimming and J lost 8 bases; unmatched junction nucleotides: 1. Germline V gene lookup returns CDR1 SGHDT and CDR2 YYEEEE. Here the CDR3 DNA reads TGTGCCAGCAGCTGGACTAGCGGGTATGAGCAGTTCTTC. Translated, it gives CASSWTSGYEQFF.

This clonotype was seen many times. This CDR3 reads CASSPGTGIGEQFF. Written as DNA, the CDR3 is TGTGCCAGCAGTCCCGGGACAGGGATTGGAGAGCAGTTCTTC. The V gene is TRBV12-3 or TRBV12-4, the J gene TRBJ2-1, with TRBD1 matching 9 bases. The CDR3 totals 14 residues. Losses at the gene ends were 5 bases for V and 10 bases for J; bases not matched to a gene: 9.

The J gene is TRBJ2-7, the V gene TRBV4-1; 7 bases are shared with TRBD2. CDR3 length equals 14 residues. After removal of 1 base from V and 5 bases from J, the junction contained 5 bases not matched to a gene. Germline assignment: CDR1 MGHRA and CDR2 YSYEKL. The CDR3 coding sequence is TGCGCCAGCAGCCAAGTGAGCCGGGAGGACGAGCAGTACTTC. Amino acid sequence: CASSQVSREDEQYF.

The chain combines TRBV7-6 with TRBJ2-7; 7 bases map to TRBD1. V lost 8 bases, J lost 6 bases, and 13 bases stayed unmatched. This CDR3 is built from 14 residues. Germline CDR1 is SGHVS and CDR2 is FNYEAQ. CDR3 in amino acids: CASALGQAPGEQYF. The CDR3 DNA is TGTGCCAGCGCCCTTGGACAGGCCCCCGGCGAGCAGTACTTC.

The chain combines TRBV2 with TRBJ2-5, with D possibly matching TRBD2 (5 bases). The CDR3 sequence is 13 residues long. Germline V lookup: CDR1 SNHLY, CDR2 FYNNEI. V was shortened by 4 bases and J by 3 bases, with 9 bases between the two germline ends. Here the CDR3 reads CASSAGVKETQYF. In DNA form, the CDR3 reads TGTGCCAGCAGTGCCGGGGTTAAAGAGACCCAGTACTTC.

As for this clonotype: Germline and junction disagree at one end, which may indicate a read error. This chain connects TRBV3-1 to TRBJ2-1; 11 bases map to TRBD2. Germline lookup yields CDR1 LGHDT and CDR2 YNNKEL (reference sequence). CDR3 length: 15 amino acids. CDR3 residues: CASSIAGGEYNEHFF. The CDR3, as DNA: TGTGCCAGCAGCATAGCGGGGGGGGAGTACAATGAGCACTTCTTC.

The chain couples TRBV4-2 to TRBJ2-5, with 9 bases fitting TRBD2. V gave up 4 bases and J gave up 0 bases; unmatched junction bases: 6. The CDR3 is 16 amino acids. Germline loops: CDR1 LGHNA, CDR2 YNFKEQ. The CDR3 DNA reads as TGTGCCAGCAGCCCTTTAGCGGGAGCCTACCAAGAGACCCAGTACTTC. Its translation: CASSPLAGAYQETQYF.

A few counts support this clonotype. V usage is TRBV7-9 and J usage is TRBJ2-1, with unresolved D. This CDR3 contains 13 residues. Trimming cost V 4 bases and J 6 bases, with 10 bases left between them. The V gene's germline CDR1 is SEHNR and CDR2 FQNEAQ (reference sequence). CDR3 DNA sequence: TGTGCCAGCAGCTATCGGGTCCTCAATGAGCAGTTCTTC. Encoded protein: CASSYRVLNEQFF.

This clonotype has just a few counts. J is TRBJ2-3 and V is TRBV7-3, with 9 bases matching TRBD1. Germline CDR1 reads SGHTA; CDR2 reads FQGTGA. Unmatched junction bases numbered 7, after V lost 5 bases and J lost 4 bases. This CDR3 is built from 15 residues. CDR3 sequence: CASSPQTGGADTQYF. The CDR3 nucleotides are TGTGCCAGCAGCCCCCAGACAGGGGGTGCAGATACGCAGTATTTT.

This clonotype was seen a few times. The chain uses TRBV19 and TRBJ2-1; 8 bases line up with TRBD2. Trimming cost V 3 bases and J 4 bases; bases outside gene matches: 5. The CDR3 has 15 residues. Germline-derived CDR1 and CDR2 are LNHDA and SQIVND (reference sequence). The DNA of the CDR3 is TGTGCCAGTAGTATTGTAGCGGGGTTATACAATGAGCAGTTCTTC. Translating it yields CASSIVAGLYNEQFF.

This chain uses TRBV27 with TRBJ2-1, with 8 bases matching TRBD1. Losses at the gene ends were 4 bases for V and 5 bases for J; bases not matched to a gene: 4. In germline, CDR1 is MNHEY, CDR2 SMNVEV (reference sequence). The CDR3 extends over 14 amino acids. The CDR3 protein is CASSSGGGHNEQFF. CDR3 sequence (DNA): TGTGCCAGCAGTTCAGGGGGCGGCCACAATGAGCAGTTCTTC.

This clonotype was seen repeatedly, ten times or more. J is TRBJ2-5 and V is TRBV27; 7 bases line up with TRBD1. Germline CDR1 MNHEY, CDR2 SMNVEV (reference sequence). V was pared by 6 bases and J by 1 base, with 11 bases of the junction left unmatched. This CDR3 spans 16 amino acids. CDR3 bases: TGTGCCAGCAGCGAAATGGGACAGAACGCCCAAGAGACCCAGTACTTC. Its translation is CASSEMGQNAQETQYF.

The chain is built from TRBV24-1 and TRBJ1-1; D gene unclear. This CDR3 spans 14 amino acids. Germline V gene sequence: CDR1 KGHDR, CDR2 SFDVKD. Trimming shortened V by 3 bases and J by 5 bases, and 12 bases separated the two germline ends. CDR3 in amino acids: CATSDKVRPTEAFF. CDR3 bases: TGTGCCACCAGTGATAAAGTACGCCCAACTGAAGCTTTCTTT.

This chain connects TRBV4-3 to TRBJ2-3; D is uncertain. Trimming removed 1 base from V and 4 bases from J, with 21 bases in between. Germline V gives CDR1 LGHNA, CDR2 YSLEER. There are 18 residues in the CDR3. The chain's CDR3 is CASSQGSRLPGAADTQYF. The CDR3 coding sequence is TGCGCCAGCAGCCAAGGGAGTAGGCTTCCTGGTGCGGCAGATACGCAGTATTTT.